The source of this T cell receptor beta chain is a study of T cell repertoires in aging, cancer and after chemotherapy. Broader study findings: In each cancer cohort, median generation probability increased across chemotherapy, suggesting thymic output rebounded. Untreated cancer patients had significantly lower blood TCR diversity than age-matched healthy donors.

The CDR3 runs to 15 residues. CDR1 is SQVTM, CDR2 ANQGSEA, per germline. V was pared by 4 bases and J by 4 bases, with 8 bases of the junction left unmatched. Rearranged V-D-J TRB sequences were amplified with a mixed TRB-A/B primer pool. In TCRdb, the multiplex PCR reads were re-called with MiXCR into one record per CDR3 protein. The sample yields around 3,300 distinct CDR3 sequences, under 40% seen once. Amplification of TCR beta used genomic DNA extracted from peripheral blood. Sample share makes this clonotype large. Antigen unknown. Material: blood. This clonotype was obtained from a human donor with a solid tumor. The genes are TRBV29-1 and TRBJ2-3, with TRBD1 matching over 10 bases. Here the CDR3 DNA reads TGCAGCGTTGGCCGGGGACAGGGGAAAGCAGATACGCAGTATTTT. Its translation is CSVGRGQGKADTQYF.